This TCR beta chain was profiled in a study of blood T cell repertoires in COVID-19. The wider study: T cells, B-cell-depleted T cells, or PBMCs provided the cDNA or gDNA that served as material.

TCRdb keeps only in-frame clones here, not all; method: immunoSEQ multiplex PCR. Among 7,000 or so clones listed, about 88% were seen once. This clone appeared a single time. Sequenced input: peripheral blood. The sequence was obtained from a man aged 65-85 years with active COVID-19.

CDR3 protein: CASSVEGASNQPQHF. In DNA, the CDR3 is TGTGCCAGCAGCGTAGAAGGAGCGAGCAATCAGCCCCAGCATTTT. The genes are TRBV9 and TRBJ1-5; D not certain. Looked up from germline, CDR1 is SGDLS and CDR2 is YYNGEE. The CDR3 totals 15 residues. V was clipped by 0 bases and J by 1 base, with 8 bases between them.